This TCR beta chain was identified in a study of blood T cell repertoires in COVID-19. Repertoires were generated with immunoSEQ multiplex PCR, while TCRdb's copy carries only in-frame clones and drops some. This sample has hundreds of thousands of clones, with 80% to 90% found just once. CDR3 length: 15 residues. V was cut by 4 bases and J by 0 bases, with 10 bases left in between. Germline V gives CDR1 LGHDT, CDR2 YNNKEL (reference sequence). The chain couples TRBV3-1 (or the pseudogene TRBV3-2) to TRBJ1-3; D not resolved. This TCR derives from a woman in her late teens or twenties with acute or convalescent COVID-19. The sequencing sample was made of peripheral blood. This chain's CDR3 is CASSLGKSSGNTIYF. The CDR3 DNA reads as TGTGCCAGCAGCCTCGGGAAGAGCTCTGGAAACACCATATATTTT.